Listed here are 3 T cell receptor beta chains from one sample, sequenced in a study of blood T cell repertoires in COVID-19. Method: immunoSEQ multiplex PCR; TCRdb's copy keeps in-frame clones and lacks some. Of 200,000 to 250,000 clones listed, less than 85% are singletons. The source material was peripheral blood. All receptors come from a woman in her 70s with active or convalescent COVID-19.

The genes are TRBV21-1 and TRBJ2-7; no check of the table's D call, TRBD2, against the DNA was made. TRBV21-1 constitutes a pseudogene. The CDR3 is 17 residues long. The CDR3 region is CASSKVERVRASYEQYF. In DNA form, the CDR3 reads TGTGCCAGCAGCAAAGTTGAGAGGGTCCGGGCCTCCTACGAGCAGTACTTC.

The chain carries TRBV7-8 and TRBJ1-2, with D perhaps TRBD1 (5 bases). Germline CDR1 SGHVS, CDR2 FQNEAQ. The CDR3 runs 13 residues. V was cut by 1 base and J by 5 bases, with 8 bases left in between. The CDR3 reads CASSLVGAYGYTF. The DNA for the CDR3 is TGTGCCAGCAGCTTAGTAGGGGCTTATGGCTACACCTTC.

The J gene is TRBJ2-7, the V gene TRBV7-9, with no clear D. Per germline, CDR1 SEHNR and CDR2 FQNEAQ (reference sequence). Trimming stripped 2 bases from V and 5 bases from J, with 4 bases between. The CDR3 length is 11 residues. CDR3 sequence: CASSLSNEQYF. For the CDR3, the DNA is TGTGCCAGCAGCTTATCCAACGAGCAGTACTTC. Supplemented by reference TRBV7-9 and TRBJ2-7, the full variable domain reads DTGVSQNPRHKITKRGQNVTFRCDPISEHNRLYWYRQTLGQGPEFLTYFQNEAQLEKSRLLSDRFSAERPKGSFSTLEIQRTEQGDSAMYLCASSLSNEQYFGPGTRLTVT.